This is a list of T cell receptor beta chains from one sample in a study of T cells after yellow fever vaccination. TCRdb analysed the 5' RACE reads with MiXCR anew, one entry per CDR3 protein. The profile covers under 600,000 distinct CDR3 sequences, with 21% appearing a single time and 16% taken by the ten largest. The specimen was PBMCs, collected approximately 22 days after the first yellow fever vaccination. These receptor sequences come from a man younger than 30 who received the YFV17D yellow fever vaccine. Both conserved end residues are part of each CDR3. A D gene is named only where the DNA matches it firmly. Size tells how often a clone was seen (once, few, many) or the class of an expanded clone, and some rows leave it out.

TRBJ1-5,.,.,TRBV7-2,TGTGCCAGCAGCTCCCAAATAGGGAATCAGCCCCAGCATTTT,CASSSQIGNQPQHF
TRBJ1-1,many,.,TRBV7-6,TGTGCCAGCAGCCTGGGAGGGCCGGGCACTGAAGCTTTCTTT,CASSLGGPGTEAFF
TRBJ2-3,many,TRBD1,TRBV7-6,TGTGCCAGCAGCTTAGGAGGTTGGGGGACAGGGAGTGGAGATACGCAGTATTTT,CASSLGGWGTGSGDTQYF
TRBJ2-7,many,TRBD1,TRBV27,TGTGCCAGCAGCCGAACCGGGACAGGGACATCCTACGAGCAGTACTTC,CASSRTGTGTSYEQYF
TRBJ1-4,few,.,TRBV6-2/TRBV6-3,TGTGCCAGCAGTCACCGCGGTGGCACTGGCGGTGAAAAACTGTTTTTT,CASSHRGGTGGEKLFF
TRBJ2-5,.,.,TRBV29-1,TGCAGCGGGCAACTGGGGATAAGCCACTCGCCGGAGACCCAGTACTTC,CSGQLGISHSPETQYF
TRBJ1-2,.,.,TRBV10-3,TGTGCCATCAGTGAGTCGTTGGCGTCAGGGAATGGCTACACCTTC,CAISESLASGNGYTF
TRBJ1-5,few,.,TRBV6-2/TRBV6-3,TGTGCCAGCAGTTACTCGATGGGAGGTAATCAGCCCCAGCATTTT,CASSYSMGGNQPQHF
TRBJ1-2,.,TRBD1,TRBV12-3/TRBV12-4,TGTGCCAGCAGCAGGGGGTGGAGCTATGGCTACACCTTC,CASSRGWSYGYTF
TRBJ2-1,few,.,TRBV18,TGTGCCAGCTCACTCGTAATAGACTACAATGAGCAGTTCTTC,CASSLVIDYNEQFF
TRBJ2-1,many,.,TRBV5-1,TGCGCCAGCAGCTCCGGGACACCCACTTACAATGAGCAGTTCTTC,CASSSGTPTYNEQFF
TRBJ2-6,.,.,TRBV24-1,TGTGCCACCAACAGAGCTATACGACAGGAAGGATTCTTCTCTGGGGCCAACGTCCTGACTTTC,CATNRAIRQEGFFSGANVLTF
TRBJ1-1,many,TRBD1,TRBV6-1,TGTGCCAGCAGCCCTCCAGGACAGGGATCAAGGGGAGCTTTCTTT,CASSPPGQGSRGAFF
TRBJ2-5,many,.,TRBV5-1,TGCGCCAGCAGCTTCGCTAGCTTGGAGGAGACCCAGTACTTC,CASSFASLEETQYF
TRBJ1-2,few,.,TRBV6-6,TGTGCCAGCACTGATCAGGGTTTTGGCTACACCTTC,CASTDQGFGYTF
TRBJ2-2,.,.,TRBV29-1,TGCAGCGTTGTCAAGCTGGGGCAGAACACCGGGGAGCTGTTTTTT,CSVVKLGQNTGELFF
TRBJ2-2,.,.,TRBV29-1,TGCAGCGTTGTGGGGGGAAGAACCGGGGAGCTGTTTTTT,CSVVGGRTGELFF
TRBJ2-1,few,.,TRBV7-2,TGTGCCAGCAGCTTGGACCTGGGGGCCTACAATGAGCAGTTCTTC,CASSLDLGAYNEQFF
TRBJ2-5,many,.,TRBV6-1,TGTGCCAGCAGTGAACAACTGGAGACCCAGTACTTC,CASSEQLETQYF
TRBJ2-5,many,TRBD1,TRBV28,TGTGCCAGCAGTCGGGACAGGGGAAACCTACAAGAGACCCAGTACTTC,CASSRDRGNLQETQYF
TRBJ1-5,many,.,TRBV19,TGTGCCAGTAGTATAGATCGCAAGCAGCCCCAGCATTTT,CASSIDRKQPQHF
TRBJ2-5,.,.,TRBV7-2,TGTGCCAGCAGCTATGGTTCGGAGACCCAGTACTTC,CASSYGSETQYF
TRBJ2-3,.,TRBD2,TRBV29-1,TGCAGCGTTGAAAGGCCGGGGGGGAACACAGATACGCAGTATTTT,CSVERPGGNTDTQYF
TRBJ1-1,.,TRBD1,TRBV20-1,TGCAGTGCTAGACCCGGGACAGGTTACACTGAAGCTTTCTTT,CSARPGTGYTEAFF
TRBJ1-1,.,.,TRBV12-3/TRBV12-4,TGTGCCAGCAGGGGACCCGGTCTGAAAGCTTTCTTT,CASRGPGLKAFF
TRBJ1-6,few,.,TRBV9,TGTGCCAGCAGCGGGACAGCCTCCTATAATTCACCCCTCCACTTT,CASSGTASYNSPLHF
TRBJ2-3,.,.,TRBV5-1,TGCGCCAGCAGCTTGTCATGGCTCCCAGATACGCAGTATTTT,CASSLSWLPDTQYF
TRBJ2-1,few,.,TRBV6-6,TGTGCCGTTCAGGGTTCAGTGCAGTTCTTC,CAVQGSVQFF
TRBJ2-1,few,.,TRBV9,TGTGCCAGCAGCGCCCTTTTGAATGAGCAGTTCTTC,CASSALLNEQFF
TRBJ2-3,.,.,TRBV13,TGTGCCAGCAGCTACGGACATCCAGCTACGCAGTATTTT,CASSYGHPATQYF
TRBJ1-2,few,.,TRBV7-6,TGTGCCAGCAGCGCAGCAGGCTATGGCTACACCTTC,CASSAAGYGYTF
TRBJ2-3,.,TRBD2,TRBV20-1,TGCTGTGCTAGAAGGGCTAGCGGGGGCCGCACAGATACGCAGTATTTT,CCARRASGGRTDTQYF
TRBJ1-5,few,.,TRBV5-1,TGCGCCAGCAGCTTGGACAGATCGGGTCAGCCCCAGCATTTT,CASSLDRSGQPQHF
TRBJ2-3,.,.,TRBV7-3,TGTGCCAGCAGCTTAGAGCCTGGCCTGAAAGGGGATACGCAGTATTTT,CASSLEPGLKGDTQYF
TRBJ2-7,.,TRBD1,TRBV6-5,TGTGCCAGCAGTAACAGGGGGCCGAGCTCCTACGAGCAGTACTTC,CASSNRGPSSYEQYF
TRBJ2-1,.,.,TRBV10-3,TGTGCCATCAGTGGGCAGGCTAGCTCCTACAATGAGCAGTTCTTC,CAISGQASSYNEQFF
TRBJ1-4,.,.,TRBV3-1,TGTGCCAGCAGCCGAGAGGGGGAGCAACTGTTTTTT,CASSREGEQLFF
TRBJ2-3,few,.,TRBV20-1,TGCAGTGCTAGAATCGGACTGGATACGCAGTATTTT,CSARIGLDTQYF
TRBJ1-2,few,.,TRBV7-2,TGTGCCAGCAGCTTAGAGGGGTCTAACTATGGCTACACCTTC,CASSLEGSNYGYTF
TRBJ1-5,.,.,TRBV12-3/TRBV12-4,TGTGCCAGCAGTTTAGCGCAGGGGCAACCCCAGCATTTT,CASSLAQGQPQHF
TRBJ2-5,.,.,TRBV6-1,TGTGCCAGCAGTCCAGGGGCGGGGGTCCAAGAGACCCAGTACTTC,CASSPGAGVQETQYF
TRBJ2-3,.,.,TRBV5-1,TGCGCCAGCAGCTTTTTAGGGGTAACTAGCACAGATACGCAGTATTTT,CASSFLGVTSTDTQYF
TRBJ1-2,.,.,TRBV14,TGTGCCAGCAGCGCGGGTTTGGGTTTTGACTACACCTTC,CASSAGLGFDYTF
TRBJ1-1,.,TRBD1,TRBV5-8,TGTGCCAGCAGCTGGTGGACAGGGGTGAACACTGAAGCTTTCTTT,CASSWWTGVNTEAFF
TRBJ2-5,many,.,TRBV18,TGCGCCAGCAGCCCCAGGCAGGAGACCCAGTACTTC,CASSPRQETQYF
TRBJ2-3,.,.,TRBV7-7,TGTGCTAGCAGCTTAGGGCAGGGTGTTACAGATACGCAGTATTTT,CASSLGQGVTDTQYF
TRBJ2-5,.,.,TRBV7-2,TGTGCCAGCAGCTTACGGTTCGGGGGCACGGCCCAGTACTTC,CASSLRFGGTAQYF
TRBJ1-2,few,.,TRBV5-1,TGCGCCAGCAGCTTGGATGGCCGGAATGGCTACACCTTC,CASSLDGRNGYTF
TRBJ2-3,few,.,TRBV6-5,TGTGCCAGCAGTCACCGTCCTCGCGCAGATACGCAGTATTTT,CASSHRPRADTQYF
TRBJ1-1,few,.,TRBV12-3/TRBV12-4,TGTGCCAGCGGGCGCGGGCTCACTGAAGCTTTCTTT,CASGRGLTEAFF
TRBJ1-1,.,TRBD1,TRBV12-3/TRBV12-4,TGTGCCAGCAGTCCAACGGACAGGGGAGGGTCGGTTGAAGCTTTCTTT,CASSPTDRGGSVEAFF
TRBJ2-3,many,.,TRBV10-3,TGTGCCATCAGAAGGGGGGGATTCACAGATACGCAGTATTTT,CAIRRGGFTDTQYF